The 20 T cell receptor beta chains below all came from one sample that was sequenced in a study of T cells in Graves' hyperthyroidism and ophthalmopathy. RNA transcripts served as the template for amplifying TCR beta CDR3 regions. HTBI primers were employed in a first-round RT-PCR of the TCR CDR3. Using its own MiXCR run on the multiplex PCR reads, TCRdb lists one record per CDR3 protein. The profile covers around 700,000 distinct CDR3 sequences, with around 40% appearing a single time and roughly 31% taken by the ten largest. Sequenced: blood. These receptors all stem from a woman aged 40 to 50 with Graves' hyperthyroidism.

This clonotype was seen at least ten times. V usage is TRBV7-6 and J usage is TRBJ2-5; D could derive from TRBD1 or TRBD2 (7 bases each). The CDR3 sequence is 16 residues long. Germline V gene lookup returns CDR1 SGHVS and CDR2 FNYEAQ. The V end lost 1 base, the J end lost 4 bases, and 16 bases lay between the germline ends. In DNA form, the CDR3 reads TGTGCCAGCAGCTTAGGAGGCCAGGGGGGGGCAGAGACCCAGTACTTC. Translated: CASSLGGQGGAETQYF.

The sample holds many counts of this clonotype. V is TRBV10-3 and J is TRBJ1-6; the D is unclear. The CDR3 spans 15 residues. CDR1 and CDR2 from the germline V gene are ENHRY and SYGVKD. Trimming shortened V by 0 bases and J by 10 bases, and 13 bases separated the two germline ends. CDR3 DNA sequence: TGTGCCATCAGTGAGTCACTCGGGAGGGAGTCACCCCTCCACTTT. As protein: CAISESLGRESPLHF.

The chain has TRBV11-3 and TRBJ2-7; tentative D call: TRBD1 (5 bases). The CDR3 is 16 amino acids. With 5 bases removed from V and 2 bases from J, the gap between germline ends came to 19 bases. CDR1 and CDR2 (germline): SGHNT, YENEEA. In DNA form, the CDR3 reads TGTGCCAGCAGCCAAGATTTACCAGGGTTGGCCTACGAGCAGTACTTC. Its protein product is CASSQDLPGLAYEQYF.

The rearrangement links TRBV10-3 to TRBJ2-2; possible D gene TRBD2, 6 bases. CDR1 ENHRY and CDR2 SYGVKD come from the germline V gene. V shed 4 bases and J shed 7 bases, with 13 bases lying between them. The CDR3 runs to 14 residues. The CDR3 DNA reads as TGTGCCATCAGTGGGGGAGGCAGGGACGGGGAGCTGTTTTTT. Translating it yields CAISGGGRDGELFF.

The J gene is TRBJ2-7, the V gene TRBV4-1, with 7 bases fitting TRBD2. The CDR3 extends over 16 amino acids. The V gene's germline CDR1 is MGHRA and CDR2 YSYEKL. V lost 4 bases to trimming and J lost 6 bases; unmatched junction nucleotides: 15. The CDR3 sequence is CASSPGEGLAEGEQYF. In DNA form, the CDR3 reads TGCGCCAGCAGCCCCGGCGAAGGCCTAGCGGAGGGCGAGCAGTACTTC.

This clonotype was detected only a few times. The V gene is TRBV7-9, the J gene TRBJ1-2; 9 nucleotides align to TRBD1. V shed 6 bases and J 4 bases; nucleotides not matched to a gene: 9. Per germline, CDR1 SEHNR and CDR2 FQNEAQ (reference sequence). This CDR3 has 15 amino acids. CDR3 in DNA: TGTGCCAGCAGAGTACAGGGGGCCGCACCCTATGGCTACACCTTC. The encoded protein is CASRVQGAAPYGYTF.

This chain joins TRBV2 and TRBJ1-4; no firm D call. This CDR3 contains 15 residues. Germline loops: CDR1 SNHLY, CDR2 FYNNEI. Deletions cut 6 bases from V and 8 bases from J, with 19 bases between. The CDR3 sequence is CASSLDAEEEEKLFF. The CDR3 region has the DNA TGTGCCAGCAGCTTGGACGCCGAGGAGGAAGAAAAACTGTTTTTT. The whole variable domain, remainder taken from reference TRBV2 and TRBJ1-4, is EPEVTQTPSHQVTQMGQEVILRCVPISNHLYFYWYRQILGQKVEFLVSFYNNEISEKSEIFDDQFSVERPDGSNFTLKIRSTKLEDSAMYFCASSLDAEEEEKLFFGSGTQLSVL.

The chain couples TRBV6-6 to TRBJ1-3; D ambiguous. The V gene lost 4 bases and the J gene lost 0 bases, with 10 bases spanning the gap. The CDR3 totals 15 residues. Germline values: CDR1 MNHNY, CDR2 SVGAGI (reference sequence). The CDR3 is CASSLSELSGNTIYF. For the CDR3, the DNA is TGTGCCAGCAGTTTGTCAGAACTCTCTGGAAACACCATATATTTT.

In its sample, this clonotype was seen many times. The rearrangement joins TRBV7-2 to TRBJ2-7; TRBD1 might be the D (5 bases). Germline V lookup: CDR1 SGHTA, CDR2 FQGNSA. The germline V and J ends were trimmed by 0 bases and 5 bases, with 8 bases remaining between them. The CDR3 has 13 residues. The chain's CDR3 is CASSLAGAHEQYF. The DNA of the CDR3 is TGTGCCAGCAGCTTAGCAGGGGCCCACGAGCAGTACTTC.

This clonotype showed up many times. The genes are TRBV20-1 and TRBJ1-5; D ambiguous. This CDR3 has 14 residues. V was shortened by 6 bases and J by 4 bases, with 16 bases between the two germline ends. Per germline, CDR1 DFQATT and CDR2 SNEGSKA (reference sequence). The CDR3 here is CSAHNGQQNQPQHF. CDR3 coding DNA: TGCAGTGCCCACAATGGGCAGCAAAATCAGCCCCAGCATTTT.

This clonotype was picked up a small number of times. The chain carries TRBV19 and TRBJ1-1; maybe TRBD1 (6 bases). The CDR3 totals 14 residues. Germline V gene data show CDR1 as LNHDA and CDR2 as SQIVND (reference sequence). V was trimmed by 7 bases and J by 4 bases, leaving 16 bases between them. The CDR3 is CASNSQGLGTEAFF. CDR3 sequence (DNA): TGTGCCAGTAACTCTCAGGGGCTCGGCACTGAAGCTTTCTTT.

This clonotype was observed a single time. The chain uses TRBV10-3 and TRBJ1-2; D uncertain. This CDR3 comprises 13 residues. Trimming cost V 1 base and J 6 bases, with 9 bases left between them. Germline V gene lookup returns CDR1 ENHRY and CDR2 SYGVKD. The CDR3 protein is CAISEFREHGYTF. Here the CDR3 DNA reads TGTGCCATCAGTGAGTTTCGGGAGCATGGCTACACCTTC.

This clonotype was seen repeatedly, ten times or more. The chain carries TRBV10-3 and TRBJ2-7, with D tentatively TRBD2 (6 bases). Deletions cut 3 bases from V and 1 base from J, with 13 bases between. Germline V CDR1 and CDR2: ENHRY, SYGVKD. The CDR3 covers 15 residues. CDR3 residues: CAISEPRGGSYEQYF. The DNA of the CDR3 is TGTGCCATCAGTGAACCAAGGGGAGGATCCTACGAGCAGTACTTC.

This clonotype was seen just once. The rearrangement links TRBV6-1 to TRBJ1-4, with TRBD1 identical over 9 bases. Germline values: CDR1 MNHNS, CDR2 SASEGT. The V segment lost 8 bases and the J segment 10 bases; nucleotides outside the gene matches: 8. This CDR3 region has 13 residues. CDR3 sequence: CASAGTGRSKLFF. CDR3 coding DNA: TGTGCCAGCGCCGGGACAGGGCGTTCAAAACTGTTTTTT.

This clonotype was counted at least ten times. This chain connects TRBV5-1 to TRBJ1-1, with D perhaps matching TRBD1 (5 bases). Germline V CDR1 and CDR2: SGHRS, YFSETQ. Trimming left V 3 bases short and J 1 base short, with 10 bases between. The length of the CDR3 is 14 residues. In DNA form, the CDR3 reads TGCGCCAGCAGCTGGACGGACACGAACACTGAAGCTTTCTTT. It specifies CASSWTDTNTEAFF.

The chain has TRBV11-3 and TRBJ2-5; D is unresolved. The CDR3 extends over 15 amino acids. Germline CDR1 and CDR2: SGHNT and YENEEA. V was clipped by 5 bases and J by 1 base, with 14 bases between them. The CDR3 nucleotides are TGTGCCAGCAGCCAACCCAGTATTCTCCAAGAGACCCAGTACTTC. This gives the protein CASSQPSILQETQYF.

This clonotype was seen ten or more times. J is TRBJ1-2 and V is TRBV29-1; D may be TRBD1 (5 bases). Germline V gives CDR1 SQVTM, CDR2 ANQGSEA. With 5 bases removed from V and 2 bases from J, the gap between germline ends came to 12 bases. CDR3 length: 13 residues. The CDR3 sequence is CSVPSDTNYGYTF. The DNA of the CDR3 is TGCAGCGTTCCCTCGGACACAAACTATGGCTACACCTTC.

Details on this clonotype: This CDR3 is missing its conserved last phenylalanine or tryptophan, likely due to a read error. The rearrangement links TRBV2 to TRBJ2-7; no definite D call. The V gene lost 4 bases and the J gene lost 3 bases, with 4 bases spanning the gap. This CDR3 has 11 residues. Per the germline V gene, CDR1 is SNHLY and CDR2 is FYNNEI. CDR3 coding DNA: TGTGCCAGCAGTGGCTACTACGAGCAGTACCTC. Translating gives CASSGYYEQYL.

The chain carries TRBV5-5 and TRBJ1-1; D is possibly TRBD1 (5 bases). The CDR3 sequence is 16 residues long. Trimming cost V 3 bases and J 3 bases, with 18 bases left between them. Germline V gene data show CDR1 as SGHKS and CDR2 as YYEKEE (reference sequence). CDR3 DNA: TGTGCCAGCAGCTCCTCGGGAAGGGAACAGGACACTGAAGCTTTCTTT. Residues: CASSSSGREQDTEAFF.

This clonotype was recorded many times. CDR3 loop: CASSLGGGRGLEQYF. In DNA, the CDR3 is TGTGCCAGCAGCTTAGGGGGTGGCAGGGGGCTCGAGCAGTACTTC. The V gene is TRBV7-6, the J gene TRBJ2-7; 8 bases are shared with TRBD1. The CDR3 loop spans 15 amino acids. The germline V gene has CDR1 SGHVS and CDR2 FNYEAQ. Trimming at V came to 1 base and at J to 6 bases, leaving 8 bases not matched to a gene.